One sample yielded the 25 T cell receptor beta chains listed below, sequenced in a study of OX40 agonist ivuxolimab in advanced cancers. Sequencing was performed with immunoSEQ multiplex PCR; in TCRdb, only in-frame clones are kept and a portion is missing. The sample lists about 78,000 clones, about 84% occurring once. The material was CD4+ or CD8+ T cells sorted from blood, obtained in a trial of the OX40 agonist ivuxolimab. These receptors came from an adult with an advanced solid tumor such as melanoma, head and neck, liver or kidney cancer.

V gene TRBV4-2 combines with J gene TRBJ1-5; D gene unclear. This CDR3 is built from 16 residues. Germline CDR1 LGHNA, CDR2 YNFKEQ. The ends were cut back, 0 bases at V and 0 bases at J, with 9 bases in the middle. In DNA form, the CDR3 reads TGTGCCAGCAGCCAAGAGGTTTCGAATAGCAATCAGCCCCAGCATTTT. Translated: CASSQEVSNSNQPQHF.

This sequence joins TRBV7-2 and TRBJ2-3; D gene ambiguous. The CDR3 extends over 15 amino acids. Germline assignment: CDR1 SGHTA and CDR2 FQGNSA. Trimming removed 0 bases at V and 0 bases at J, with 7 bases between. Written as DNA, the CDR3 is TGTGCCAGCAGCTTAGCCGGCCTTAGCACAGATACGCAGTATTTT. Its translation: CASSLAGLSTDTQYF.

This clone turned up a few times. The chain uses TRBV6-5 and TRBJ1-1, with TRBD1 as a possible D gene (6 bases). Trimming removed 6 bases from V and 0 bases from J, with 11 bases in between. This CDR3 is 14 amino acids long. Germline V gene sequence: CDR1 MNHEY, CDR2 SVGAGI. The CDR3: CASRLDSLNTEAFF. As DNA, the CDR3 is TGTGCCAGCAGATTGGACAGTTTGAACACTGAAGCTTTCTTT.

The table lists this clone with a few counts. CDR3 bases: TGTGCCTGGAGAGCCGGACAGTATGAAGCTTTCTTT. It codes for CAWRAGQYEAFF. The chain has TRBV30 and TRBJ1-1, with TRBD1 as a possible D gene (6 bases). With 3 bases removed from V and 7 bases from J, the gap between germline ends came to 12 bases. Germline lookup yields CDR1 GTSNPN and CDR2 SVGIG (reference sequence). This CDR3 has 12 amino acids.

Worth noting for this clone: One junction end does not reproduce the germline sequence, and a read error may be involved. The J gene is TRBJ2-7, the V gene TRBV20-1; 9 bases align to TRBD1. The germline gives CDR1 DFQATT, CDR2 SNEGSKA (reference sequence). CDR3 length equals 11 residues. The CDR3 nucleotides read TGCAGTGCTCCCCTAGGGGGACAGGGAAACTTC. This translates into CSAPLGGQGNF.

This clone has only a few counts. The chain combines TRBV29-1 with TRBJ1-3; a possible D gene is TRBD1 (5 bases). V lost 7 bases, J lost 8 bases, and 21 bases lay in between. The V gene's germline CDR1 is SQVTM and CDR2 ANQGSEA. CDR3 length: 14 amino acids. The CDR3 region is CSAQPLTGRDTIYF. The CDR3 bases are TGCAGCGCCCAGCCACTTACAGGTCGTGACACCATATATTTT. Combining the CDR3 with reference TRBV29-1 and TRBJ1-3 gives the whole variable domain SAVISQKPSRDICQRGTSLTIQCQVDSQVTMMFWYRQQPGQSLTLIATANQGSEATYESGFVIDKFPISRPNLTFSTLTVSNMSPEDSSIYLCSAQPLTGRDTIYFGEGSWLTVV.

This CDR3 is CASSFSGRGYTF. Written as DNA, the CDR3 is TGTGCCAGCAGTTTTTCCGGGAGGGGCTACACCTTC. V and J are TRBV28 and TRBJ1-2; D ambiguous. CDR3 length equals 12 residues. CDR1 is MDHEN, CDR2 SYDVKM, per germline. Trimming left V 3 bases short and J 8 bases short, with 10 bases between.

Note on this clone: The sample has other DNA sequences that encode this CDR3 too. The V gene is TRBV6-5, the J gene TRBJ1-2; no definite D call. The CDR3 totals 15 residues. Germline loops: CDR1 MNHEY, CDR2 SVGAGI. The V and J ends lost 0 bases and 2 bases respectively, with 10 bases between them. Here the CDR3 reads CASSYSGSGNYGYTF. The CDR3 nucleotides are TGTGCCAGCAGTTACTCGGGTTCAGGAAACTATGGCTACACCTTC.

This sequence joins TRBV27 and TRBJ1-2; perhaps TRBD1 as D (5 bases). Trimming removed 7 bases from V and 7 bases from J, with 13 bases in between. The CDR3 totals 12 residues. Germline loops: CDR1 MNHEY, CDR2 SMNVEV (reference sequence). DNA for the CDR3: TGTGCCAGCAAAACGGGGGTCCTTGGCTACACCTTC. Its protein is CASKTGVLGYTF.

The chain has TRBV7-9 and TRBJ2-3; TRBD2 agrees at 8 bases. V shed 5 bases and J 2 bases; nucleotides not matched to a gene: 9. CDR3 length: 16 residues. Germline CDR1 is SEHNR and CDR2 is FQNEAQ (reference sequence). The CDR3 region is CASSTDTSGTTDTQYF. CDR3 nucleotides: TGTGCCAGCAGCACCGATACTAGCGGAACCACAGATACGCAGTATTTT.

The gene calls are TRBV29-1 and TRBJ2-2; a possible D gene is TRBD1 (5 bases). V dropped 4 bases and J dropped 0 bases, with 9 bases sitting between them. Per the germline V gene, CDR1 is SQVTM and CDR2 is ANQGSEA. The CDR3 extends over 14 amino acids. CDR3 nucleotide sequence: TGCAGCGTTGGATTGACAGCGAACACCGGGGAGCTGTTTTTT. Translated: CSVGLTANTGELFF.

The chain joins TRBV7-9 to TRBJ1-5; 7 nucleotides match TRBD1. Germline V gene data show CDR1 as SEHNR and CDR2 as FQNEAQ (reference sequence). The CDR3 loop spans 14 amino acids. V lost 3 bases to trimming and J lost 2 bases; unmatched junction nucleotides: 1. CDR3 sequence: CASSFGTGNQPQHF. In nucleotides, the CDR3 is TGTGCCAGCAGCTTTGGGACAGGCAATCAGCCCCAGCATTTT.

The gene calls are TRBV10-3 and TRBJ1-1, with D possibly being TRBD1 (6 bases). CDR3 size: 15 residues. The germline V gene encodes CDR1 ENHRY and CDR2 SYGVKD. Trimming stripped 6 bases from V and 0 bases from J, with 14 bases between. The CDR3 is CAIRASGALNTEAFF. DNA of the CDR3: TGTGCCATCAGGGCGTCAGGGGCCTTGAACACTGAAGCTTTCTTT.

Here the CDR3 DNA reads TGTGCCAGCAGCCCAAATCGACAGAGTACCAAAGAGACCCAGTACTTC. Translation gives CASSPNRQSTKETQYF. The chain joins TRBV7-3 to TRBJ2-5; a possible D gene is TRBD1 (5 bases). Between the trimmed V and J ends, which lost 5 bases and 3 bases, there was a span of 19 bases. The CDR3 has 16 residues. Germline values: CDR1 SGHTA, CDR2 FQGTGA.

This clone was observed a handful of times. DNA of the CDR3: TGTGCCAGCAGCTTGGGAGTCCTGCCGGGAGGGAATCAAGAGACCCAGTACTTC. Its translation: CASSLGVLPGGNQETQYF. The chain combines TRBV5-4 with TRBJ2-5; 8 bases line up with TRBD2. Germline assignment: CDR1 SGHNT and CDR2 YYREEE (reference sequence). There are 18 residues in the CDR3. After removal of 0 bases from V and 2 bases from J, the junction contained 12 bases not matched to a gene.

V usage is TRBV5-6 and J usage is TRBJ1-3; TRBD1 is a possible D gene (6 bases). The V end was cut by 0 bases, the J end by 3 bases, with 13 bases between. The CDR3 has 16 amino acids. In germline, CDR1 is SGHDT, CDR2 YYEEEE. Here the CDR3 reads CASSLGARGSGNTIYF. Here the CDR3 DNA reads TGTGCCAGCAGCTTGGGGGCCAGGGGCAGTGGAAACACCATATATTTT.

The chain couples TRBV7-9 to TRBJ1-1; D might be TRBD1 (6 bases). Trimming stripped 4 bases from V and 1 base from J, with 10 bases between. The CDR3 is 14 amino acids. Germline CDR1 SEHNR, CDR2 FQNEAQ (reference sequence). The CDR3 spells CASSSQGRNTEAFF. CDR3 sequence (DNA): TGTGCCAGCAGCTCACAGGGAAGGAACACTGAAGCTTTCTTT.

This sequence joins TRBV7-8 and TRBJ2-2; no reliable D call. Germline CDR1 and CDR2: SGHVS and FQNEAQ. The CDR3 is 12 residues long. Trimming removed 5 bases from V and 8 bases from J, with 9 bases in between. CDR3 nucleotide sequence: TGTGCCAGCAGCCGCCAACTGGGGGAGCTGTTTTTT. Its protein product is CASSRQLGELFF.

The rearrangement links TRBV5-1 to TRBJ2-7, with D tentatively TRBD1 (6 bases). This CDR3 spans 15 amino acids. The germline CDR1 and CDR2 sequences are SGHRS and YFSETQ. V dropped 0 bases and J dropped 3 bases, with 13 bases sitting between them. In DNA form, the CDR3 reads TGCGCCAGCAGCTTGGAGTCAGGGGTCTTCTACGAGCAGTACGTC. This translates into CASSLESGVFYEQYV.

This clone was seen a few times. The chain is built from TRBV2 and TRBJ2-5, with 9 positions matching TRBD1. J was trimmed by 6 bases and V by 3 bases; bases with no gene match: 2. CDR1 SNHLY and CDR2 FYNNEI come from the germline V gene. The CDR3 runs to 13 residues. This chain's CDR3 is CASSDDRGKTQYF. The CDR3 region has the DNA TGTGCCAGCAGTGATGACAGGGGGAAGACCCAGTACTTC.

CDR3 loop: CASSEDRVYGYTF. The CDR3 DNA is TGTGCCAGCAGCGAAGACAGGGTCTATGGCTACACCTTC. The V gene is TRBV11-2, the J gene TRBJ1-2; TRBD1 aligns across 7 bases. The CDR3 is 13 amino acids. Germline loops: CDR1 SGHAT, CDR2 FQNNGV. V trimming: 5 bases; J trimming: 4 bases; junction bases outside the gene matches: 4.

The chain links TRBV7-9 to TRBJ2-2, with D tentatively TRBD1 or TRBD2 (5 bases each). The CDR3 has 15 amino acids. Between the trimmed V and J ends, which lost 4 bases and 4 bases, there was a span of 13 bases. Germline V gene sequence: CDR1 SEHNR, CDR2 FQNEAQ (reference sequence). The DNA for the CDR3 is TGTGCCAGCAGCTCAACCGGGACGTTCACCGGGGAGCTGTTTTTT. This sequence encodes CASSSTGTFTGELFF.

This chain links TRBV5-6 with TRBJ1-1; the D gene is possibly TRBD1 (6 bases). Germline CDR1 and CDR2: SGHDT and YYEEEE. The CDR3 covers 15 residues. Between the trimmed V and J ends, which lost 5 bases and 1 base, there was a span of 15 bases. The CDR3 loop is CASRTGSLGNTEAFF. The CDR3, as DNA: TGTGCCAGCAGAACAGGGTCATTGGGGAACACTGAAGCTTTCTTT.

This clone has more than one count but fewer than ten. The rearrangement links TRBV7-4 to TRBJ2-7; D not certain. Between the trimmed V and J ends, which lost 5 bases and 6 bases, there was a span of 11 bases. Germline V gene data show CDR1 as SGHVT and CDR2 as SQSDAQ. The CDR3 is 12 residues long. CDR3 amino acids: CASSANYGEQYF. CDR3 DNA: TGTGCCAGCAGCGCCAACTATGGCGAGCAGTACTTC.

The chain employs TRBV28 and TRBJ1-5; 8 nucleotides match TRBD1. The germline V gene encodes CDR1 MDHEN and CDR2 SYDVKM. The CDR3 consists of 14 residues. V was pared by 7 bases and J by 6 bases, with 8 bases of the junction left unmatched. The CDR3 nucleotides read TGTGCCAGCAAACAGGGGGGAGTCGGTCAGCCCCAGCATTTT. Encoded protein: CASKQGGVGQPQHF.